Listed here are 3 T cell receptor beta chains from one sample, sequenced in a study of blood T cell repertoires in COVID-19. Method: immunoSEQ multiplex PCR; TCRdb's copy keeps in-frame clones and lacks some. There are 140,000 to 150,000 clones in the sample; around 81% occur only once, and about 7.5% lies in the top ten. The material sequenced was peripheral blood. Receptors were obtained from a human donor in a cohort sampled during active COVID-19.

The CDR3 nucleotides read TGTGCCAGCAGACCCCTAGCGGGAGGAATGGTTGCCTACGAGCAGTACTTC. The encoded protein is CASRPLAGGMVAYEQYF. The V gene is TRBV11-2, the J gene TRBJ2-7, with 11 bases identical to TRBD2. The CDR3 contains 17 residues. Germline V CDR1 and CDR2: SGHAT, FQNNGV. The trim removed 6 bases at V and 2 bases at J, leaving 12 bases unmatched.

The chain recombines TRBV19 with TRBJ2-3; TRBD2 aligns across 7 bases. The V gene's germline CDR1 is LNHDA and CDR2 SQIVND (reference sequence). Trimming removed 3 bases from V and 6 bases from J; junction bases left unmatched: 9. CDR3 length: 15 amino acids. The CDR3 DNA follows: TGTGCCAGTAGTATGAGTATGGGAGGGCTCGATACGCAGTATTTT. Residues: CASSMSMGGLDTQYF.

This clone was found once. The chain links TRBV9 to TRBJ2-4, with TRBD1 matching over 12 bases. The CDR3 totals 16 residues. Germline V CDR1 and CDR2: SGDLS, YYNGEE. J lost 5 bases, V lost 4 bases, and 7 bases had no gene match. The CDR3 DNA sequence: TGTGCCAGCAGCCCGGGACAGGGGGCAGCTCAAAACATTCAGTACTTC. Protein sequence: CASSPGQGAAQNIQYF.